Included here is one T cell receptor beta chain sequence, with context. The record originates from a study of control samples from healthy donors and cancer patients. The CDR3 consists of 15 residues. Germline V gives CDR1 SGHNT, CDR2 YYREEE (reference sequence). Trimming removed 4 bases at V and 8 bases at J, with 21 bases between. Measured with immunoSEQ multiplex PCR; TCRdb has only the in-frame clones, and not every one. The sample comprises some 150,000 clones, 94% of which are singletons, and over 10% rests with the top ten. The sequence came from a man aged 35 to 55 in good health. What was sequenced was blood. The rearrangement joins TRBV5-4 to TRBJ1-2; D uncertain. The CDR3 DNA follows: TGTGCCAGCAGCCTAAGGACCCGGGAGGCCCAAGGCTACACCTTC. It codes for CASSLRTREAQGYTF.